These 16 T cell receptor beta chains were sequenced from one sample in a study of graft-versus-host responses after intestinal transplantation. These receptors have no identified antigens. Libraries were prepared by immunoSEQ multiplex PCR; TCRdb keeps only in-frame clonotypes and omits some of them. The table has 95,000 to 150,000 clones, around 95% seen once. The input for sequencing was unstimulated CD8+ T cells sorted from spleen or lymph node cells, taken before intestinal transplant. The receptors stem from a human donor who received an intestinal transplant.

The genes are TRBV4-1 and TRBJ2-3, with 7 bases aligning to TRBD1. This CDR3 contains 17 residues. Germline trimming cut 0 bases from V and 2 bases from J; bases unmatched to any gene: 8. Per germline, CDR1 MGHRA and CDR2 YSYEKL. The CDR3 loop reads CASSQERGPHPTDTQYF. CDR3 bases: TGCGCCAGCAGCCAAGAAAGGGGGCCCCACCCCACAGATACGCAGTATTTT.

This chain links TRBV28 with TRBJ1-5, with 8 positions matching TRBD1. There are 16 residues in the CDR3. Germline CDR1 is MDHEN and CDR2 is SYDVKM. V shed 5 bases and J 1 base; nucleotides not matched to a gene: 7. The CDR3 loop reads CASSILQGGSNQPQHF. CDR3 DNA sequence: TGTGCCAGCAGTATCCTACAGGGGGGAAGCAATCAGCCCCAGCATTTT.

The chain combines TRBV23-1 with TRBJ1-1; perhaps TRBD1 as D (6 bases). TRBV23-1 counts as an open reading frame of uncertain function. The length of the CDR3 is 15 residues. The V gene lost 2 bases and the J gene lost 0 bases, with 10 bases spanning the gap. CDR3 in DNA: TGCGCCAGCAGTCAACTGGGGGCGTTGAACACTGAAGCTTTCTTT. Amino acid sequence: CASSQLGALNTEAFF.

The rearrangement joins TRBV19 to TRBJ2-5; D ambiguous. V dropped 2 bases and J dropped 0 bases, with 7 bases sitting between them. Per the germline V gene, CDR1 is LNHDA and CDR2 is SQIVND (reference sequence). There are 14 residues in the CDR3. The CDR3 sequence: CASSIRRYQETQYF. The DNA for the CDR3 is TGTGCCAGTAGTATAAGAAGATACCAAGAGACCCAGTACTTC.

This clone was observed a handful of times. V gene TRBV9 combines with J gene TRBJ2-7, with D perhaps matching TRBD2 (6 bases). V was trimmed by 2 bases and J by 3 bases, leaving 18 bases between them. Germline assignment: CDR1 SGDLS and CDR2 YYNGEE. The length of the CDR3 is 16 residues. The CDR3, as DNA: TGTGCCAGCAGCGTGGGCATGAGGGGAGGTAGCTACGAGCAGTACTTC. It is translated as CASSVGMRGGSYEQYF.

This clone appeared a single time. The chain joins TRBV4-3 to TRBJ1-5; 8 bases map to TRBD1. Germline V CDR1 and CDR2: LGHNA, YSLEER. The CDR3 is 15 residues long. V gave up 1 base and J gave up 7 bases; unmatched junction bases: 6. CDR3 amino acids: CASSQVAGGGQPQHF. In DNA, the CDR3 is TGCGCCAGCAGCCAAGTCGCAGGGGGCGGCCAGCCCCAGCATTTT.

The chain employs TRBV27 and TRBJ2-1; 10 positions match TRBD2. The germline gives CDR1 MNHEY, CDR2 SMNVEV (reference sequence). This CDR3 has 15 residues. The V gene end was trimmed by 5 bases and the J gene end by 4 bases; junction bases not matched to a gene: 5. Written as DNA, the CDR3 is TGTGCCAGCAGTCCTGGACTAGCGGAATACAATGAGCAGTTCTTC. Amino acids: CASSPGLAEYNEQFF.

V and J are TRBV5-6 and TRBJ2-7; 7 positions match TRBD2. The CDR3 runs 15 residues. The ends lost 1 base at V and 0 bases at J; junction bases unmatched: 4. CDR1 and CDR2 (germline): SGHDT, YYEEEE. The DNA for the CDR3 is TGTGCCAGCAGCTTGATCACTAGCGACTCCTACGAGCAGTACTTC. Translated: CASSLITSDSYEQYF.

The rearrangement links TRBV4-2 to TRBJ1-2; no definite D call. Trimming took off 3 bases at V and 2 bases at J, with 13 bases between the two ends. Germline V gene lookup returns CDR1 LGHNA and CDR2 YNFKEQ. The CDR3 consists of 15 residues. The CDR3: CASSQWGFQNYGYTF. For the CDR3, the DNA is TGTGCCAGCAGCCAGTGGGGATTCCAAAACTATGGCTACACCTTC.

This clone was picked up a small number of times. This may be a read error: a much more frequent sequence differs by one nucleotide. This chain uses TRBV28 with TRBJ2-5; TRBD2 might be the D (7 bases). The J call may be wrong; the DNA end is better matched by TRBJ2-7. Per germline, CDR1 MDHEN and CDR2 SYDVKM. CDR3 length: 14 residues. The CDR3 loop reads CARSLGGGRYEQYF. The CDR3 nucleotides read TGTGCCCGCAGTTTGGGGGGGGGCCGGTACGAGCAGTACTTC.

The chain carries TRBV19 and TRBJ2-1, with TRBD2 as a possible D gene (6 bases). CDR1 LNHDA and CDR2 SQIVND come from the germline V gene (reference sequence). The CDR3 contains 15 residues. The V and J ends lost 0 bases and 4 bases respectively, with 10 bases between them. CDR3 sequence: CASSIDGGTYNEQFF. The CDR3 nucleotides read TGTGCCAGTAGTATAGACGGCGGGACGTACAATGAGCAGTTCTTC.

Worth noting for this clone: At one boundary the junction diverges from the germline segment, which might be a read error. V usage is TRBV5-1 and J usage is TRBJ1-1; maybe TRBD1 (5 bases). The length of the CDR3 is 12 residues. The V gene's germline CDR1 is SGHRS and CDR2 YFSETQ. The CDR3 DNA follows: TGTGCCAGCAGCTTGCGGGGGGTCGAAGCTTTCTTT. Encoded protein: CASSLRGVEAFF.

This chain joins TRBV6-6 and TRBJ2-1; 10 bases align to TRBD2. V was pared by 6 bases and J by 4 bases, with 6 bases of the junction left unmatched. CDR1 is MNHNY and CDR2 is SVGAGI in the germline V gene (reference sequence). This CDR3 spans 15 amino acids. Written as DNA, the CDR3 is TGTGCCAGCAGCCCTAGGACTAGCGGTTACAATGAGCAGTTCTTC. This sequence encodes CASSPRTSGYNEQFF.

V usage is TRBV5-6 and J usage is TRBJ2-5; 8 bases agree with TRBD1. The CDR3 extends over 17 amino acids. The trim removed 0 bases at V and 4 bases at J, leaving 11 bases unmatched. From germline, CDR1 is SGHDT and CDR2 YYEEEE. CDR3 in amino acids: CASSLAIGQGVPETQYF. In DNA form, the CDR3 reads TGTGCCAGCAGCTTGGCCATTGGACAGGGCGTCCCAGAGACCCAGTACTTC.

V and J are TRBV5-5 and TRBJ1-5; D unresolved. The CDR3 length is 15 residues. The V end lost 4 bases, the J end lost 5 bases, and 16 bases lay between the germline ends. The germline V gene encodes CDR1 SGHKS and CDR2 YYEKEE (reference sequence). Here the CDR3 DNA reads TGTGCCAGCAGCGATCAGGACCGTGATGATCAGCCCCAGCATTTT. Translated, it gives CASSDQDRDDQPQHF.

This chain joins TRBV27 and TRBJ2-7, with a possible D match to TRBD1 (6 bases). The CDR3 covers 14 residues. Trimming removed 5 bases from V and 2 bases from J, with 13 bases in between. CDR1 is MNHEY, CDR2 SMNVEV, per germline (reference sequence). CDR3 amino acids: CASSLLDRTYEQYF. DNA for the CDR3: TGTGCCAGCAGTCTACTTGACAGGACCTACGAGCAGTACTTC.